Listed here are 14 T cell receptor beta chains from one sample, sequenced in a study of cytomegalovirus exposure and HLA in healthy donors. The PCR contained 60 Vbeta and 13 Jbeta primers. Assay: immunoSEQ multiplex PCR; the TCRdb copy retains only in-frame clones and omits some. This table holds around 160,000 clones, over 80% found once. Sequenced sample: PBMCs. These receptors originate from a woman between 18 and 29 years old in good health and CMV-seronegative.

In the case of this clone: Other DNA sequences in this sample translate to the same CDR3. The rearrangement joins TRBV18 to TRBJ1-4, with 9 nucleotides matching TRBD1. This CDR3 spans 14 amino acids. V shed 3 bases, J shed 8 bases, and the junction held 4 bases outside the gene matches. The V gene's germline CDR1 is KGHSH and CDR2 LQKENI. As DNA, the CDR3 is TGTGCCAGCTCACCGGGACAGGGAGGCGAAAAACTGTTTTTT. Its protein product is CASSPGQGGEKLFF.

This clone has just one count. The chain combines TRBV11-2 with TRBJ1-2; D unclear. Germline values: CDR1 SGHAT, CDR2 FQNNGV. The CDR3 totals 13 residues. V lost 5 bases and J 8 bases, leaving 15 bases between the germline ends. The CDR3 nucleotides are TGTGCCAGCAGCAACGCGGCCGCGCGGGGCTACACCTTC. This encodes CASSNAAARGYTF.

V usage is TRBV10-3 and J usage is TRBJ2-5; perhaps TRBD1 as D (5 bases). The CDR3 is made up of 13 amino acids. V lost 4 bases to trimming and J lost 3 bases, with 9 bases between them. Germline V gene data show CDR1 as ENHRY and CDR2 as SYGVKD. The CDR3 DNA sequence: TGTGCCATCAGTGTAGTAGGGGAAGAGACCCAGTACTTC. Protein: CAISVVGEETQYF.

This clone appeared a few times. The chain links TRBV2 to TRBJ2-5; possibly TRBD2 for D (6 bases). The CDR3 loop spans 13 amino acids. Germline V CDR1 and CDR2: SNHLY, FYNNEI. Trimming removed 8 bases at V and 7 bases at J, with 17 bases between. CDR3 region: CASGAGTRGTQYF. CDR3 DNA sequence: TGTGCCAGCGGGGCGGGGACCCGGGGGACCCAGTACTTC.

J is TRBJ1-5 and V is TRBV28, with D unclear. The CDR3 contains 14 residues. V was clipped by 5 bases and J by 6 bases, with 14 bases between them. The germline V gene has CDR1 MDHEN and CDR2 SYDVKM. CDR3 loop: CASSVNSVVQPQHF. CDR3 coding DNA: TGTGCCAGCAGTGTAAACAGTGTGGTTCAGCCCCAGCATTTT. The full variable domain, its missing parts supplied by reference TRBV28 and TRBJ1-5, is DVKVTQSSRYLVKRTGEKVFLECVQDMDHENMFWYRQDPGLGLRLIYFSYDVKMKEKGDIPEGYSVSREKKERFSLILESASTNQTSMYLCASSVNSVVQPQHFGDGTRLSIL.

The chain combines TRBV5-1 with TRBJ1-2; TRBD1 is a possible D gene (6 bases). Germline V gene sequence: CDR1 SGHRS, CDR2 YFSETQ. This CDR3 region has 14 residues. The V end lost 4 bases, the J end lost 0 bases, and 10 bases lay between the germline ends. The CDR3, as DNA: TGCGCCAGCAGCCCCGGACAGACTAACTATGGCTACACCTTC. Its translation is CASSPGQTNYGYTF.

The chain carries TRBV5-6 and TRBJ2-7; tentative D call: TRBD2 (5 bases). The CDR3 is 13 amino acids. Germline V CDR1 and CDR2: SGHDT, YYEEEE. The germline V and J ends were trimmed by 3 bases and 2 bases, with 9 bases remaining between them. The CDR3 here is CASSWGATYEQYF. The CDR3 nucleotides are TGTGCCAGCAGCTGGGGAGCCACCTACGAGCAGTACTTC. Supplemented by reference TRBV5-6 and TRBJ2-7, the full variable domain reads DAGVTQSPTHLIKTRGQQVTLRCSPKSGHDTVSWYQQALGQGPQFIFQYYEEEERQRGNFPDRFSGHQFPNYSSELNVNALLLGDSALYLCASSWGATYEQYFGPGTRLTVT.

The rearrangement uses TRBV10-3 and TRBJ1-3; D uncertain. The V gene's germline CDR1 is ENHRY and CDR2 SYGVKD. The CDR3 runs to 12 residues. V was shortened by 4 bases and J by 7 bases, with 8 bases between the two germline ends. For the CDR3, the DNA is TGTGCCATCAGTGTCTTTGCGAACACCATATATTTT. Protein product: CAISVFANTIYF.

This clone has more than one count but fewer than ten. The chain couples TRBV9 to TRBJ2-7; tentative D call: TRBD2 (5 bases). Germline CDR1 and CDR2: SGDLS and YYNGEE. The length of the CDR3 is 14 residues. The V gene lost 4 bases and the J gene lost 5 bases, with 16 bases spanning the gap. CDR3 nucleotides: TGTGCCAGCAGCCTCAACTCTCCCGGGGACGAGCAGTACTTC. Translating it yields CASSLNSPGDEQYF.

The count of this clone is one. The chain is built from TRBV5-1 and TRBJ1-4; 7 bases fit TRBD1. The ends lost 0 bases at V and 7 bases at J; junction bases unmatched: 3. The CDR3 sequence is 14 residues long. Germline CDR1 and CDR2: SGHRS and YFSETQ. CDR3 DNA: TGCGCCAGCAGCTTGGTCGCAGGGGGTGAAAAACTGTTTTTT. Its translation is CASSLVAGGEKLFF.

The rearrangement links TRBV10-3 to TRBJ1-3; D possibly corresponds to TRBD1 (6 bases). The CDR3 consists of 13 residues. V lost 4 bases, J lost 2 bases, and 6 bases lay in between. Germline loops: CDR1 ENHRY, CDR2 SYGVKD. CDR3 DNA sequence: TGTGCCATCAGTGGACAGGCTGGAAACACCATATATTTT. Its translation is CAISGQAGNTIYF.

This rearrangement joins TRBV28 to TRBJ1-6; 8 bases are a match to TRBD1. The germline CDR1 and CDR2 sequences are MDHEN and SYDVKM. Unmatched junction bases numbered 3, after V lost 6 bases and J lost 8 bases. This CDR3 region has 13 residues. The CDR3 reads CASRTGGDSPLHF. CDR3 DNA: TGTGCCAGCAGAACAGGGGGGGATTCACCCCTCCACTTT.

V is TRBV6-5 and J is TRBJ2-5; 11 bases fit TRBD2. V dropped 0 bases and J dropped 5; count of bases not matched to a gene: 5. The CDR3 length is 16 residues. CDR1 MNHEY and CDR2 SVGAGI come from the germline V gene. CDR3 region: CASSYSSASGGETQYF. Here the CDR3 DNA reads TGTGCCAGCAGTTACTCCAGCGCTAGCGGGGGGGAGACCCAGTACTTC.

The genes are TRBV19 and TRBJ1-6, with D unresolved. The V and J ends lost 7 bases and 7 bases respectively, with 17 bases between them. Germline values: CDR1 LNHDA, CDR2 SQIVND (reference sequence). There are 15 residues in the CDR3. The CDR3: CASTRGGDLNSPLHF. The DNA of the CDR3 is TGTGCCAGTACCCGGGGAGGAGATCTAAATTCACCCCTCCACTTT.